This T cell receptor (beta chain) was documented in a study of regulatory T cells in long-lasting Graves disease. Whole-study context: Antithyroid drugs had been taken by newly diagnosed Graves' patients for under 3 months.

The authors built TCR beta libraries using iRepertoire HTBI primers and Arm-PCR of CDR3 regions. TCRdb processed the multiplex PCR reads anew with MiXCR; each CDR3 protein has one entry. Of 400,000 to 650,000 distinct CDR3 sequences detected, approximately 16% appear once; the ten largest clones hold 20% to 25%. The time point was: newly diagnosed GD, antithyroid drugs for less than 3 months. Preparation of the TCR library used RNA extracted from PBMCs. V was cut by 0 bases and J by 7 bases, with 12 bases left in between. Germline values: CDR1 SEHNR, CDR2 FQNEAQ (reference sequence). This CDR3 spans 15 amino acids. The sample was also reused in another study, on T cells in Graves' hyperthyroidism and ophthalmopathy. From that report: Blood held most thyroid clonotypes expanded above 0.001 frequency.

This TCR was sampled from a woman aged 35-65 years with Graves disease. The sequencing used peripheral blood mononuclear cells (PBMCs), collected at new diagnosis, from a patient treated with antithyroid drugs. The rearrangement links TRBV7-9 to TRBJ2-2; TRBD1 might be the D (5 bases). This chain's CDR3 is CASSLAETAGGELFF. Written as DNA, the CDR3 is TGTGCCAGCAGCTTAGCGGAGACAGCAGGCGGGGAGCTGTTTTTT.